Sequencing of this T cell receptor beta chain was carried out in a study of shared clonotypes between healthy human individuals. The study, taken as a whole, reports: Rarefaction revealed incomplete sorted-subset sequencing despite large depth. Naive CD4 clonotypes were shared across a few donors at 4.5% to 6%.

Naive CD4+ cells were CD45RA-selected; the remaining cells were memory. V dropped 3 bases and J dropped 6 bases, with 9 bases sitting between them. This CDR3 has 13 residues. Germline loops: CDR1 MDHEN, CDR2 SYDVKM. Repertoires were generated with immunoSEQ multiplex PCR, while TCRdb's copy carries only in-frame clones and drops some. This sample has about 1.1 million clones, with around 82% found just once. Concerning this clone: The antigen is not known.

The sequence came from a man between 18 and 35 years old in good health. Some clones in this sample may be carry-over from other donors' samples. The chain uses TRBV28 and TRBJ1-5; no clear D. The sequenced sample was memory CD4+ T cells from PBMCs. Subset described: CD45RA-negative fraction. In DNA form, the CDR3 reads TGTGCCAGCAGTTTGCCGGTCGGTCAGCCCCAGCATTTT. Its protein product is CASSLPVGQPQHF.